Presented here are 22 T cell receptor beta chains from one specimen sequenced in a study of lymphopenia after photon versus proton radiotherapy. Profiled with immunoSEQ multiplex PCR; TCRdb holds only in-frame clones, not every one. The data hold 25,000 to 40,000 clones, with about 80% observed a single time. The source material was peripheral blood, sampled from a patient treated with proton-based radiotherapy. The receptor set was obtained from an older woman with pancreatic cancer.

The chain is built from TRBV28 and TRBJ1-2; D gene unclear. V was trimmed by 4 bases and J by 0 bases, leaving 12 bases between them. Per the germline V gene, CDR1 is MDHEN and CDR2 is SYDVKM. This CDR3 has 15 residues. CDR3 coding DNA: TGTGCCAGCAGTTCCGGGTCGGTTGCTAACTATGGCTACACCTTC. Translating it yields CASSSGSVANYGYTF.

The rearrangement links TRBV6-5 to TRBJ1-5; a possible D gene is TRBD1 (6 bases). The CDR3 consists of 13 residues. Trimming removed 10 bases from V and 5 bases from J, with 15 bases in between. CDR1 MNHEY and CDR2 SVGAGI come from the germline V gene. The CDR3 nucleotides read TGTGCCACCTCGGACAGAGTCGATCAGCCCCAGCATTTT. Protein sequence: CATSDRVDQPQHF.

The V and J genes are TRBV7-8 and TRBJ2-5, with 9 bases aligning to TRBD2. V trimming: 3 bases; J trimming: 5 bases; junction bases outside the gene matches: 1. Germline-derived CDR1 and CDR2 are SGHVS and FQNEAQ. CDR3 length: 13 amino acids. The DNA for the CDR3 is TGTGCCAGCAGCTTCAGCGGGGGGGAGACCCAGTACTTC. This encodes CASSFSGGETQYF.

The rearrangement links TRBV5-6 to TRBJ2-7; D ambiguous. The CDR3 is 15 residues long. Between the trimmed V and J ends, which lost 4 bases and 5 bases, there was a span of 19 bases. Germline values: CDR1 SGHDT, CDR2 YYEEEE. CDR3 DNA sequence: TGTGCCAGCAGCCCCGATGTGGGAAATGTCGACGAGCAGTACTTC. Its protein is CASSPDVGNVDEQYF. Full variable domain (missing parts from reference TRBV5-6 and TRBJ2-7): DAGVTQSPTHLIKTRGQQVTLRCSPKSGHDTVSWYQQALGQGPQFIFQYYEEEERQRGNFPDRFSGHQFPNYSSELNVNALLLGDSALYLCASSPDVGNVDEQYFGPGTRLTVT.

The chain combines TRBV28 with TRBJ1-1; D is uncertain. The V end was cut by 7 bases, the J end by 0 bases, with 9 bases between. Germline V CDR1 and CDR2: MDHEN, SYDVKM. The CDR3 length is 13 residues. The CDR3: CASIGLMNTEAFF. The CDR3 DNA follows: TGTGCCAGCATAGGCCTCATGAACACTGAAGCTTTCTTT.

This chain joins TRBV27 and TRBJ2-7; maybe TRBD2 (5 bases). Trimming shortened V by 7 bases and J by 2 bases, and 15 bases separated the two germline ends. Germline lookup yields CDR1 MNHEY and CDR2 SMNVEV (reference sequence). The CDR3 covers 14 residues. In DNA, the CDR3 is TGTGCCAGCAAAGATCGCGAGGGCCCCTACGAGCAGTACTTC. Residues: CASKDREGPYEQYF.

The V and J genes are TRBV29-1 and TRBJ2-1, with TRBD1 matching 8 bases. Germline V gene data show CDR1 as SQVTM and CDR2 as ANQGSEA. The CDR3 loop spans 17 amino acids. The junction had 12 bases not matched to a gene; V was cut back by 5 bases and J by 0 bases. CDR3 coding DNA: TGCAGCGTTAGCGCAGGGGGCGACGGGAGCTCCTACAATGAGCAGTTCTTC. Residues: CSVSAGGDGSSYNEQFF.

J is TRBJ2-3 and V is TRBV7-8, with TRBD2 as a possible D gene (7 bases). V lost 5 bases to trimming and J lost 4 bases, with 13 bases between them. Germline lookup yields CDR1 SGHVS and CDR2 FQNEAQ. The CDR3 is 14 amino acids. CDR3 coding DNA: TGTGCCAGCAGCGCCGGGGGGCGGGCAGATACGCAGTATTTT. Residues: CASSAGGRADTQYF.

The chain combines TRBV5-1 with TRBJ2-5; 7 nucleotides align to TRBD1. CDR1 is SGHRS and CDR2 is YFSETQ in the germline V gene. The CDR3 has 15 residues. Losses at the gene ends were 0 bases for V and 2 bases for J; bases not matched to a gene: 4. DNA of the CDR3: TGCGCCAGCAGCTTGGCGACAGGGTTGCAAGAGACCCAGTACTTC. As protein: CASSLATGLQETQYF.

The rearrangement joins TRBV11-3 to TRBJ2-7; the match to TRBD1 covers 9 bases. CDR1 and CDR2 (germline): SGHNT, YENEEA. V shed 5 bases and J 7 bases; nucleotides not matched to a gene: 9. CDR3 size: 14 residues. The CDR3 DNA reads as TGTGCCAGCAGCCGGGACAGGGCCGCGCGGGAGCAGTACTTC. Its protein is CASSRDRAAREQYF.

J is TRBJ2-2 and V is TRBV5-4, with 13 bases that match TRBD2. V was pared by 2 bases and J by 5 bases, with 12 bases of the junction left unmatched. CDR3 length equals 19 residues. Germline lookup yields CDR1 SGHNT and CDR2 YYREEE (reference sequence). CDR3 nucleotide sequence: TGTGCCAGCAGCTTAGGACTAGCGGGAGCCAGAGGGGTAACCGGGGAGCTGTTTTTT. It translates to CASSLGLAGARGVTGELFF.

The chain joins TRBV5-5 to TRBJ2-1, with 8 positions matching TRBD1. This CDR3 is built from 15 residues. V was pared by 1 base and J by 4 bases, with 4 bases of the junction left unmatched. Germline V lookup: CDR1 SGHKS, CDR2 YYEKEE (reference sequence). This CDR3 reads CASSLIGQGYNEQFF. In DNA form, the CDR3 reads TGTGCCAGCAGCTTGATAGGACAGGGTTACAATGAGCAGTTCTTC. Based on the CDR3 plus reference TRBV5-5 and TRBJ2-1, the full variable domain is DAGVTQSPTHLIKTRGQQVTLRCSPISGHKSVSWYQQVLGQGPQFIFQYYEKEERGRGNFPDRFSARQFPNYSSELNVNALLLGDSALYLCASSLIGQGYNEQFFGPGTRLTVL.

Here the CDR3 DNA reads TGTGCCAGCAGTGCGAGACTAGCGTCCCCCTACTACGAGCAGTACTTC. Translated, it gives CASSARLASPYYEQYF. The V and J genes are TRBV27 and TRBJ2-7; TRBD2 aligns across 8 bases. With 5 bases clipped from V and 3 bases from J, the junction kept 12 bases outside the gene matches. This CDR3 region has 16 residues. Germline assignment: CDR1 MNHEY and CDR2 SMNVEV (reference sequence).

This chain uses TRBV4-3 with TRBJ2-3, with 11 bases matching TRBD2. The ends lost 8 bases at V and 1 base at J; junction bases unmatched: 5. The germline V gene has CDR1 LGHNA and CDR2 YSLEER. The CDR3 runs 15 residues. The CDR3 nucleotides read TGCGCCAGCCAGAAACTAGCGGGGGGCACAGATACGCAGTATTTT. Encoded protein: CASQKLAGGTDTQYF.

This clone was found once. The J gene is TRBJ2-7, the V gene TRBV29-1; 7 bases fit TRBD1. Germline V gene lookup returns CDR1 SQVTM and CDR2 ANQGSEA. V lost 7 bases and J lost 4; bases outside the gene matches: 4. The length of the CDR3 is 11 residues. The CDR3 spells CSGGQSYEQYF. The CDR3 region has the DNA TGCAGCGGGGGACAGTCATACGAGCAGTACTTC.

V usage is TRBV7-6 and J usage is TRBJ1-1; no firm D call. The V gene lost 1 base and the J gene lost 3 bases, with 12 bases spanning the gap. This CDR3 is 15 amino acids long. CDR1 and CDR2 from the germline V gene are SGHVS and FNYEAQ. This chain's CDR3 is CASSLDGNRHTEAFF. CDR3 coding DNA: TGTGCCAGCAGCTTAGATGGGAATCGGCACACTGAAGCTTTCTTT.

The chain recombines TRBV13 with TRBJ1-1, with D hard to call. The length of the CDR3 is 15 residues. Germline V gene data show CDR1 as PRHDT and CDR2 as FYEKMQ (reference sequence). With 5 bases removed from V and 1 base from J, the gap between germline ends came to 14 bases. CDR3 in amino acids: CASSTLGPGNTEAFF. For the CDR3, the DNA is TGTGCCAGCAGCACCCTAGGTCCCGGGAACACTGAAGCTTTCTTT.

This clone appeared a single time. The chain couples TRBV7-6 to TRBJ2-2; the match to TRBD2 covers 9 bases. This CDR3 has 17 amino acids. The V segment lost 3 bases and the J segment 5 bases; nucleotides outside the gene matches: 10. Germline V gene lookup returns CDR1 SGHVS and CDR2 FNYEAQ. CDR3 protein: CASSFFLAGEGTGELFF. Written as DNA, the CDR3 is TGTGCCAGCAGCTTTTTCTTAGCGGGAGAGGGGACCGGGGAGCTGTTTTTT.

The chain links TRBV25-1 to TRBJ1-2; D is ambiguous. The CDR3 is 15 amino acids. The V end was cut by 4 bases, the J end by 4 bases, with 16 bases between. In germline, CDR1 is MGHDK, CDR2 SYGVNS. The CDR3 bases are TGTGCCAGCAGTGCCTCCGGAGAAGCAACCTATGGCTACACCTTC. Its protein product is CASSASGEATYGYTF.

The chain carries TRBV21-1 and TRBJ2-1. TRBV21-1 is annotated as a pseudogene. The CDR3 has 17 residues. The CDR3 loop reads CASSTRWGKNGNNEQFF. The CDR3 coding sequence is TGTGCCAGCAGCACCCGGTGGGGGAAAAATGGAAACAATGAGCAGTTCTTC.

This chain links TRBV5-8 with TRBJ1-5; tentative D call: TRBD1 (6 bases). V was trimmed by 0 bases and J by 1 base, leaving 11 bases between them. Germline V gene lookup returns CDR1 SGHTS and CDR2 YDEGEE. The CDR3 is 16 amino acids. The CDR3: CASSLEVRGSNQPQHF. CDR3 bases: TGTGCCAGCAGCTTGGAAGTCAGGGGAAGCAATCAGCCCCAGCATTTT.

The J gene is TRBJ1-6, the V gene TRBV5-6, with 7 bases lining up with TRBD1. Germline V lookup: CDR1 SGHDT, CDR2 YYEEEE. The CDR3 is 15 residues long. Trimming at V came to 4 bases and at J to 7 bases, leaving 8 bases not matched to a gene. The CDR3 DNA follows: TGTGCCAGCAGCCCGAGACAGGGTACCAATTCACCCCTCCACTTT. Translation: CASSPRQGTNSPLHF.